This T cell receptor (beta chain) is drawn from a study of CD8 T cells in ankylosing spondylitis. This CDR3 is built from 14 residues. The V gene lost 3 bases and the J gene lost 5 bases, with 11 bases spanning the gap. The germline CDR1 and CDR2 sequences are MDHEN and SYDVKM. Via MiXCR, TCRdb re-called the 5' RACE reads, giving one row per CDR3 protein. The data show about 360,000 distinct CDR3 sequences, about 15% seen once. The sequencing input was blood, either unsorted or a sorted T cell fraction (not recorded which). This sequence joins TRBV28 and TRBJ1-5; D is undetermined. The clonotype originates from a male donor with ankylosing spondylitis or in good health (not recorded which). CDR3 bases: TGTGCCAGCAGTTTGTTGGCGTACGATCAGCCCCAGCATTTT. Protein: CASSLLAYDQPQHF.